This T cell receptor beta chain stems from a study of cytomegalovirus exposure and HLA in healthy donors. In regard to this clone: What it binds is unknown.

PCR was performed using 60 Vbeta and 13 Jbeta primers. Only in-frame clones appear in the TCRdb table, and some are missing; sequencing was by immunoSEQ multiplex PCR. The sample holds some 140,000 clones, 79% seen once. V shed 4 bases and J 5 bases; nucleotides not matched to a gene: 4. This CDR3 has 13 amino acids. Per the germline V gene, CDR1 is SGHTA and CDR2 is FQGNSA. Study-level points and caveats: Later on, a genetic analysis was performed. It linked a missense variant in DCLRE1C with V- and J-gene trimming of TCR beta. The study put under 200 TCR beta chains on its list as cytomegalovirus-associated. TRBV6-2, TRBV6-3 and other indistinguishable V segments were excluded. Available immune exposure information covered CMV serostatus only.

This chain connects TRBV7-2 to TRBJ2-5, with 7 bases fitting TRBD2. The source of this sequence is a female donor in good health and CMV-seronegative. Sequencing used PBMCs. In DNA, the CDR3 is TGTGCCAGCAGCTGGCGGGAGAGGGAGACCCAGTACTTC. Translation gives CASSWRERETQYF. The full variable domain, with the rest looked up from reference TRBV7-2 and TRBJ2-5, is GAGVSQSPSNKVTEKGKDVELRCDPISGHTALYWYRQSLGQGLEFLIYFQGNSAPDKSGLPSDRFSAERTGGSVSTLTIQRTQQEDSAVYLCASSWRERETQYFGPGTRLLVL.